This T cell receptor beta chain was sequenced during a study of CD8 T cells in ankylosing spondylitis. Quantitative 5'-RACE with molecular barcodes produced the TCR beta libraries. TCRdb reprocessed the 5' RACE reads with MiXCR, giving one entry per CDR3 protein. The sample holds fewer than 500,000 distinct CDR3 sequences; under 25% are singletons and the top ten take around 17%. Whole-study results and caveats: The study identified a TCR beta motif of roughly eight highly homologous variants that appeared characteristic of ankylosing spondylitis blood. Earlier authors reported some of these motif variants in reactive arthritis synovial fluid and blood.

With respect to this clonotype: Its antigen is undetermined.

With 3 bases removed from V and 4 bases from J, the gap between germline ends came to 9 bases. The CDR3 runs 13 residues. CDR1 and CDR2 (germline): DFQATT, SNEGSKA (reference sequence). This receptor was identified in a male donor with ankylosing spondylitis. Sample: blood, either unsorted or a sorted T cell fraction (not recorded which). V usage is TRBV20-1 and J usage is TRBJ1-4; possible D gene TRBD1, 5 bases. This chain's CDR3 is CSASDSFNEKLFF. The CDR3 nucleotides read TGCAGTGCTAGCGACAGCTTTAATGAAAAACTGTTTTTT.